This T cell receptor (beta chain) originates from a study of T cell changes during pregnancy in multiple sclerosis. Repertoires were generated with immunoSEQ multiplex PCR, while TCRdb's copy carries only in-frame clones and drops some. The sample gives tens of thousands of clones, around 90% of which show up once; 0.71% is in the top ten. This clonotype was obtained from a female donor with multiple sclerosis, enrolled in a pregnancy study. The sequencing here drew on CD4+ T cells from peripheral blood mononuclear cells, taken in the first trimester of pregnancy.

The CDR3 DNA sequence: TGTGCCAGCAGTGAACGGGACAGCAAGCAGTACTTC. This gives the protein CASSERDSKQYF. The rearrangement joins TRBV2 to TRBJ2-7; 7 nucleotides line up with TRBD1. Losses at the gene ends were 2 bases for V and 8 bases for J; bases not matched to a gene: 3. Germline loops: CDR1 SNHLY, CDR2 FYNNEI. This CDR3 is built from 12 residues. Supplemented by reference TRBV2 and TRBJ2-7, the full variable domain reads EPEVTQTPSHQVTQMGQEVILRCVPISNHLYFYWYRQILGQKVEFLVSFYNNEISEKSEIFDDQFSVERPDGSNFTLKIRSTKLEDSAMYFCASSERDSKQYFGPGTRLTVT.